This TCR beta chain is from a study of a mutant IDH1 vaccine in newly diagnosed glioma. Time point given: week 5, during vaccination. Doses consisted of 300 ug of mutant IDH1 20-mer peptide each, paired with topical imiquimod. The CDR3 contains 16 residues. CDR1 is MNHNS, CDR2 SASEGT, per germline. The germline V and J ends were trimmed by 4 bases and 2 bases, with 15 bases remaining between them. In the case of this clone: Antigen unknown.

Sequencing was performed with immunoSEQ multiplex PCR; in TCRdb, only in-frame clones are kept and a portion is missing. The data contain tens of thousands of clones, about 86% of them singletons. The gene calls are TRBV6-1 and TRBJ1-5, with a tentative D call TRBD1 (5 bases). The sequenced sample was PBMCs, obtained from a glioma patient whose treatment included an IDH1 peptide vaccine. The receptor was derived from a woman aged 50 to 60 with glioma. The CDR3 DNA follows: TGTGCCAGCAGTGCCGGCGGCGGGACGGGCAATCAGCCCCAGCATTTT. Translation: CASSAGGGTGNQPQHF.